The clone carrying this T cell receptor (beta chain) has at least ten counts. The sample belongs to a study of T cells in Graves' hyperthyroidism and ophthalmopathy. Trimming shortened V by 5 bases and J by 1 base, and 15 bases separated the two germline ends. The V gene's germline CDR1 is MNHNS and CDR2 SASEGT. CDR3 length: 16 residues. TCR beta CDR3 regions were amplified from RNA. HTBI primers drove first-round RT-PCR of the TCR CDR3. TCRdb reanalysed the multiplex PCR reads using MiXCR and keeps one entry per CDR3 protein. The sample lists about 160,000 distinct CDR3 sequences; just under 9.5% were seen once.

This chain connects TRBV6-1 to TRBJ1-3; D is perhaps TRBD1 (6 bases). Material for sequencing was blood. The TCR was taken from a woman under 30 with Graves' hyperthyroidism that later progressed to Graves' ophthalmopathy. The CDR3: CASSSMSGASGNTIYF. The CDR3 DNA follows: TGTGCCAGCAGTTCCATGTCGGGGGCGTCTGGAAACACCATATATTTT.